One and the same sample provided the 18 T cell receptor beta chains below, sequenced in a study of spatial heterogeneity in lung cancer. TCRdb fed the 5' RACE reads into MiXCR, producing one record per CDR3 protein. The sample lists some 47,000 distinct CDR3 sequences, roughly 7% seen once, with approximately 2.9% in the top ten. Stated time point: sample taken at primary tumor resection. The input material, whole RNA from tumor, nontumor lung or frozen PBMC, was sequenced unsorted. Here the sequenced sample was PBMCs, taken at surgery. These TCRs come from a female donor with early-stage non-small cell lung cancer.

In this sample, this clonotype turned up many times. This chain connects TRBV4-1 to TRBJ2-2; D uncertain. This CDR3 is 15 amino acids long. Trimming removed 3 bases at V and 2 bases at J, with 10 bases between. Looked up from germline, CDR1 is MGHRA and CDR2 is YSYEKL. The CDR3 nucleotides read TGCGCCAGCAGCCACCTGTCCGGCAACACCGGGGAGCTGTTTTTT. Translated, it gives CASSHLSGNTGELFF.

This clonotype was picked up many times. This chain uses TRBV7-8 with TRBJ2-2, with 12 bases lining up with TRBD2. The CDR3 contains 17 residues. The V gene's germline CDR1 is SGHVS and CDR2 FQNEAQ. Trimming at V came to 4 bases and at J to 3 bases, leaving 6 bases not matched to a gene. The CDR3: CASSSLLAGGYTGELFF. CDR3 bases: TGTGCCAGCAGCTCTCTACTAGCGGGGGGCTACACCGGGGAGCTGTTTTTT.

This clonotype showed up just a few times. The gene calls are TRBV18 and TRBJ2-5; the D is unclear. V lost 7 bases, J lost 1 base, and 13 bases lay in between. Germline V lookup: CDR1 KGHSH, CDR2 LQKENI. The CDR3 has 14 amino acids. The CDR3 DNA is TGTGCCAGCTTCTTCTCGCGGTCCCAAGAGACCCAGTACTTC. This translates into CASFFSRSQETQYF.

This clonotype was found many times. The chain joins TRBV7-2 to TRBJ2-7; no reliable D call. Trimming pared 8 bases from V and 0 bases from J, leaving 8 bases between. Germline loops: CDR1 SGHTA, CDR2 FQGNSA. The CDR3 consists of 12 residues. CDR3 residues: CASHINSYEQYF. CDR3 nucleotides: TGTGCCAGCCATATAAACTCCTACGAGCAGTACTTC. The variable domain in full, completed from reference TRBV7-2 and TRBJ2-7, reads GAGVSQSPSNKVTEKGKDVELRCDPISGHTALYWYRQSLGQGLEFLIYFQGNSAPDKSGLPSDRFSAERTGGSVSTLTIQRTQQEDSAVYLCASHINSYEQYFGPGTRLTVT.

This clonotype was found many times. For the CDR3, the DNA is TGCGCCAGCAGCCAAGGCCTAGCGGGGGGGCAAGTTGAGCAGTTCTTC. Its protein is CASSQGLAGGQVEQFF. This chain joins TRBV4-1 and TRBJ2-1; 12 positions match TRBD2. With V trimmed by 1 base and J by 9 bases, 7 bases remained unmatched. Germline CDR1 and CDR2: MGHRA and YSYEKL. The CDR3 spans 16 residues.

This clonotype was detected ten times or more. V usage is TRBV11-1 and J usage is TRBJ2-7; D gene ambiguous. The CDR3 has 15 amino acids. Germline CDR1 reads SGHAT; CDR2 reads FQDESV (reference sequence). The germline V and J ends were trimmed by 1 base and 3 bases, with 13 bases remaining between them. The CDR3 DNA reads as TGTGCCAGCAGCTTAGAACGCGGTAGGGTCTACGAGCAGTACTTC. It encodes CASSLERGRVYEQYF.

Many counts were recorded for this clonotype. The gene calls are TRBV3-1 and TRBJ2-1; 7 positions match TRBD2. CDR1 LGHDT and CDR2 YNNKEL come from the germline V gene (reference sequence). There are 16 residues in the CDR3. Losses at the gene ends were 4 bases for V and 5 bases for J; bases not matched to a gene: 11. CDR3 nucleotides: TGTGCCAGCAGCCCAAGTGTGGGAGGGTTTGACAATGAGCAGTTCTTC. Its translation is CASSPSVGGFDNEQFF.

This clonotype was observed at least ten times. The chain carries TRBV29-1 and TRBJ1-1; possibly TRBD1 for D (5 bases). The CDR3 has 13 amino acids. Germline CDR1 reads SQVTM; CDR2 reads ANQGSEA. The germline V and J ends were trimmed by 1 base and 10 bases, with 16 bases remaining between them. CDR3 nucleotides: TGCAGCGTTGAAGGAGTCGCAGGGAATGTAGCTTTCTTT. Protein: CSVEGVAGNVAFF.

CDR3 loop: CASSTYLATPGELFF. The CDR3 DNA sequence: TGTGCCAGCAGCACGTATCTAGCGACCCCCGGGGAGCTGTTTTTT. The genes are TRBV14 and TRBJ2-2; TRBD2 might be the D (6 bases). The CDR3 runs 15 residues. Trimming pared 5 bases from V and 6 bases from J, leaving 16 bases between. Germline values: CDR1 SGHDN, CDR2 FVKESK.

This clonotype has at least ten counts. The gene calls are TRBV5-1 and TRBJ1-1, with a tentative D call TRBD1 (6 bases). Germline assignment: CDR1 SGHRS and CDR2 YFSETQ. Deletions cut 4 bases from V and 5 bases from J, with 12 bases between. CDR3 length: 13 residues. CDR3 in amino acids: CASSPGHRTEAFF. The CDR3 DNA follows: TGCGCCAGCAGCCCGGGACATAGAACTGAAGCTTTCTTT.

This clonotype was detected many times. The V and J genes are TRBV29-1 and TRBJ1-1, with D perhaps TRBD1 (6 bases). The V gene lost 4 bases and the J gene lost 1 base, with 10 bases spanning the gap. This CDR3 has 13 residues. Germline CDR1 and CDR2: SQVTM and ANQGSEA. CDR3 bases: TGCAGCGTTGGGCCCAGGGGGAACACTGAAGCTTTCTTT. Protein product: CSVGPRGNTEAFF.

This clonotype was recorded many times. This rearrangement joins TRBV5-1 to TRBJ2-5; D is unclear. This CDR3 comprises 15 residues. Trimming took 0 bases from V and 5 from J, leaving 14 bases between them. Germline V CDR1 and CDR2: SGHRS, YFSETQ. The CDR3 DNA is TGCGCCAGCAGCTTGGGGCGCCCCAGTCGGGAGACCCAGTACTTC. Translating gives CASSLGRPSRETQYF.

At least ten counts were recorded for this clonotype. V usage is TRBV13 and J usage is TRBJ2-7; possible D gene TRBD2, 6 bases. The CDR3 length is 13 residues. The germline V and J ends were trimmed by 5 bases and 1 base, with 9 bases remaining between them. Germline-derived CDR1 and CDR2 are PRHDT and FYEKMQ (reference sequence). The CDR3 is CASSVGSSYEQYF. The CDR3 DNA follows: TGTGCCAGCAGCGTCGGGAGTTCCTACGAGCAGTACTTC.

In its sample, this clonotype was seen many times. The chain employs TRBV19 and TRBJ2-3; D gene uncertain. The ends were cut back, 6 bases at V and 6 bases at J, with 16 bases in the middle. Germline loops: CDR1 LNHDA, CDR2 SQIVND (reference sequence). This CDR3 is 14 amino acids long. The CDR3 spells CASSTVNRVDTQYF. CDR3 DNA: TGTGCCAGTAGCACGGTGAACCGGGTGGATACGCAGTATTTT. The complete variable domain, with remaining parts taken from reference TRBV19 and TRBJ2-3, reads DGGITQSPKYLFRKEGQNVTLSCEQNLNHDAMYWYRQDPGQGLRLIYYSQIVNDFQKGDIAEGYSVSREKKESFPLTVTSAQKNPTAFYLCASSTVNRVDTQYFGPGTRLTVL.

A few counts support this clonotype. The chain has TRBV5-1 and TRBJ2-1; a weak D match, TRBD1 (6 bases). Germline lookup yields CDR1 SGHRS and CDR2 YFSETQ. V was cut by 4 bases and J by 5 bases, with 19 bases left in between. The CDR3 consists of 16 residues. CDR3 DNA: TGCGCCAGCAGCCCGACGGACAGACCTGTACACAATGAGCAGTTCTTC. It specifies CASSPTDRPVHNEQFF.

This clonotype was counted many times. The chain combines TRBV2 with TRBJ2-3; TRBD2 aligns across 8 bases. V lost 6 bases and J lost 1; bases outside the gene matches: 3. From germline, CDR1 is SNHLY and CDR2 FYNNEI. CDR3 length equals 14 residues. The CDR3 sequence: CASRGLVGTDTQYF. The CDR3 nucleotides are TGTGCCAGCAGGGGACTAGTTGGCACAGATACGCAGTATTTT. Looking up the rest from reference TRBV2 and TRBJ2-3 gives the full variable domain: EPEVTQTPSHQVTQMGQEVILRCVPISNHLYFYWYRQILGQKVEFLVSFYNNEISEKSEIFDDQFSVERPDGSNFTLKIRSTKLEDSAMYFCASRGLVGTDTQYFGPGTRLTVL.

This clonotype was counted between two and nine times. The chain employs TRBV27 and TRBJ2-4; either TRBD1 or TRBD2 may fit D (6 bases each). The CDR3 is 15 amino acids. The germline CDR1 and CDR2 sequences are MNHEY and SMNVEV (reference sequence). Trimming took off 6 bases at V and 7 bases at J, with 19 bases between the two ends. Here the CDR3 reads CASSERVSTGNIQYF. The CDR3 DNA reads TGTGCCAGCAGCGAGCGGGTTAGTACAGGGAACATTCAGTACTTC.

This clonotype was seen a handful of times. The chain has TRBV28 and TRBJ1-6; D not resolved. CDR3 length equals 13 residues. Per the germline V gene, CDR1 is MDHEN and CDR2 is SYDVKM. V lost 8 bases and J 7 bases, leaving 12 bases between the germline ends. The DNA of the CDR3 is TGTGCCAGCGTTAAGTTTGAGAATTCACCCCTCCACTTT. As protein: CASVKFENSPLHF. The entire variable domain, with the rest obtained from reference TRBV28 and TRBJ1-6, is as follows: DVKVTQSSRYLVKRTGEKVFLECVQDMDHENMFWYRQDPGLGLRLIYFSYDVKMKEKGDIPEGYSVSREKKERFSLILESASTNQTSMYLCASVKFENSPLHFGNGTRLTVT.